This T cell receptor beta chain was captured by sequencing in a study of CD8 T cells in ankylosing spondylitis. General study findings and limits: Reported data indicate significant enrichment of disease-linked clones within matched ankylosing spondylitis synovial fluid. Seemingly characteristic of ankylosing spondylitis blood was a TCR beta motif consisting of 7 or 8 highly homologous variants.

This clonotype was observed a handful of times. Its target is unknown. The CDR3 loop spans 16 amino acids. Germline V lookup: CDR1 SGDLS, CDR2 YYNGEE. V shed 4 bases and J shed 3 bases, with 18 bases lying between them. As the method for making TCR beta libraries, quantitative 5'-RACE with molecular barcodes was used. In TCRdb, the 5' RACE reads were re-called with MiXCR into one record per CDR3 protein. The sample has about 340,000 distinct CDR3 sequences; 20% to 25% are singletons. The sequencing sample was made of blood, either unsorted or a sorted T cell fraction (not recorded which). The clonotype was recovered from a male donor with ankylosing spondylitis or in good health (not recorded which). The chain links TRBV9 to TRBJ2-3; the D gene is possibly TRBD2 (6 bases). The CDR3 coding sequence is TGTGCCAGCAGCACCCCCATGACGGGGAGGACAGATACGCAGTATTTT. The encoded protein is CASSTPMTGRTDTQYF.